The entry below gives a single T cell receptor beta chain sequence along with its context. Its specificity is not known. MiXCR, run by TCRdb on the 5' RACE reads, gives a single entry per CDR3 protein. The sample consists of nearly 55,000 distinct CDR3 sequences, approximately 25% of them appearing once. Study findings and constraints: The TCR gene usage of tumor memory CD4+ T cells clustered together with blood and lymph node memory CD4+ cells and with lymph node naive CD4+ cells.

Germline loops: CDR1 DFQATT, CDR2 SNEGSKA (reference sequence). With 5 bases removed from V and 0 bases from J, the gap between germline ends came to 15 bases. The CDR3 loop spans 15 amino acids. The chain employs TRBV20-1 and TRBJ2-3; D possibly matches TRBD1 or TRBD2 (5 bases each). The sequence was collected from a female donor with breast cancer. Sequenced sample: tumor-infiltrating naive CD4+ T cells sorted from the breast tumor. Stated subset: naive CD4+ T cells, CD4+CD45RA+CD25-. The CDR3 nucleotides are TGCAGTGCTCTCCCCGGGGCAGCTAGCACAGATACGCAGTATTTT. Amino acids: CSALPGAASTDTQYF.